The rows below give T cell receptor beta chains drawn from one sample of a study of brain T cells in children with intractable seizures. Only in-frame clones appear in the TCRdb table, and some are missing; sequencing was by immunoSEQ multiplex PCR. The repertoire holds 110,000 or so clones, with roughly 94% as singletons. Source: peripheral blood, taken at surgery. The origin of the receptors is a boy in the first two years of life with hemimegalencephaly and intractable seizures. CDR3s leave out the opening cysteine and the closing phenylalanine or tryptophan.

CDR3,V,J
ATSDLDPPTRNTGELF,TRBV24-1,TRBJ2-2
ASSLWGGRGQSGYNVLT,TRBV7-3,TRBJ2-6
ASLSSGETQY,TRBV6-5,TRBJ2-5
SVDWYVTASTEAF,TRBV29-1,TRBJ1-1
ASRTGTGELF,TRBV12-3/TRBV12-4,TRBJ2-2
ASSPKERGYTDTQY,TRBV18,TRBJ2-3
ASRRAGPQGGELF,TRBV6-5,TRBJ2-2
ASSRGGGTDTQY,TRBV19,TRBJ2-3
ASSFSQAEGNTEAF,TRBV28,TRBJ1-1
ASRRGFGGNTIY,TRBV7-8,TRBJ1-3
ASSQDALAGSQETQY,TRBV4-2,TRBJ2-5
SARDRGTDTQY,TRBV29-1,TRBJ2-3
ASSLLAGGPNEQF,TRBV5-1,TRBJ2-1
ASSFGQDTDTQY,TRBV5-1,TRBJ2-3
ASSLLGTTDTQY,TRBV7-3,TRBJ2-3